This is a list of T cell receptor beta chains from one sample in a study of ipilimumab plus nivolumab after autologous stem cell transplantation. Profiled with immunoSEQ multiplex PCR; TCRdb holds only in-frame clones, not every one. This table has 20,000 or so clones, just under 75% appearing once. The sequenced sample was PBMCs, obtained in a trial of ipilimumab plus nivolumab as post-transplant consolidation. These receptors came from a male donor with diffuse large B-cell lymphoma. Each CDR3 is given with its conserved first and last residue.

TRBJ2-5,TRBV11-3,CASSLIRTQETQYF
TRBJ2-7,TRBV19,CASSIRDSAYEQYF
TRBJ2-2,TRBV30,CAWSFLRDVRRGRGAVF
TRBJ2-3,TRBV7-2,CASSGPPTDTQYF
TRBJ2-5,TRBV30,CAWSVMTSGSETQYF
TRBJ1-2,TRBV6-1,CASSELWGFGYGYTF
TRBJ2-7,TRBV30,CAHAAGTDYEQYF
TRBJ1-3,TRBV5-1,CASSLGDSPSGNTIYF
TRBJ2-7,TRBV19,CASSTRVPSYEQYF
TRBJ2-3,TRBV28,CASIPGGSRLTDTQYF
TRBJ2-3,TRBV11-2,CASSSRGMADTQYF
TRBJ1-4,TRBV11-3,CASSQGTGANEKLFF
TRBJ2-3,TRBV5-1,CASSSPDSTDTQYF
TRBJ2-1,TRBV5-1,CAGDGLAYNEQFF
TRBJ2-3,TRBV10-1,CASSGVGADTDTQYF
TRBJ2-7,TRBV4-1,CASSPSAIYEQYF
TRBJ2-1,TRBV27,CASSRLAVYNEQFF
NA,TRBV27,CASSLSLRGYSYEQYF
TRBJ2-1,TRBV7-9,CASSYSGGVDEQFF
TRBJ1-5,TRBV4-1,CASSQDLLQGANQPQHF
TRBJ1-5,TRBV19,CASSMIRQGIQPQHF
TRBJ2-1,TRBV30,CAWSELAGLSDEQFF
TRBJ2-7,TRBV30,CAWNLGTPRAQYF
TRBJ2-3,TRBV5-1,CASSLETAGTDTQYF
TRBJ1-1,TRBV14,CASSQQGALSTEAFF
TRBJ1-5,TRBV4-1,CASSQDLDQPQHF
TRBJ2-4,TRBV4-1,CASTTTSGVNIQYF
TRBJ2-3,TRBV5-4,CASSPDRVPDTQYF
TRBJ2-2,TRBV4-2,CASSQDRGSITGELFF
TRBJ1-6,TRBV10-3,CAISETGMNSPLHF